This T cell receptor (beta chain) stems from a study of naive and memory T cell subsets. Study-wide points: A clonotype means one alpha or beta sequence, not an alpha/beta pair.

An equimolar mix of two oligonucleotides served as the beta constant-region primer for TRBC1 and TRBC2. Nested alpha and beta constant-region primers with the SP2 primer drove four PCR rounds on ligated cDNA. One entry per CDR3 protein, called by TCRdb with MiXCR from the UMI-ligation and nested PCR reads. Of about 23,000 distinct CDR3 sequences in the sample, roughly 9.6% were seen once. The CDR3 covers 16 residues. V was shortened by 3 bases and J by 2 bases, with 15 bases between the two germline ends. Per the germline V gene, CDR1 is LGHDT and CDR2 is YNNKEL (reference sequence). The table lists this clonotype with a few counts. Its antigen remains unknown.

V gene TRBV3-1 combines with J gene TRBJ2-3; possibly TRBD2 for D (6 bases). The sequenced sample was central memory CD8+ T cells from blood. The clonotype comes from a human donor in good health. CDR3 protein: CASSHQGGLHTDTQYF. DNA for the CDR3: TGTGCCAGCAGCCACCAGGGAGGTCTGCACACAGATACGCAGTATTTT.